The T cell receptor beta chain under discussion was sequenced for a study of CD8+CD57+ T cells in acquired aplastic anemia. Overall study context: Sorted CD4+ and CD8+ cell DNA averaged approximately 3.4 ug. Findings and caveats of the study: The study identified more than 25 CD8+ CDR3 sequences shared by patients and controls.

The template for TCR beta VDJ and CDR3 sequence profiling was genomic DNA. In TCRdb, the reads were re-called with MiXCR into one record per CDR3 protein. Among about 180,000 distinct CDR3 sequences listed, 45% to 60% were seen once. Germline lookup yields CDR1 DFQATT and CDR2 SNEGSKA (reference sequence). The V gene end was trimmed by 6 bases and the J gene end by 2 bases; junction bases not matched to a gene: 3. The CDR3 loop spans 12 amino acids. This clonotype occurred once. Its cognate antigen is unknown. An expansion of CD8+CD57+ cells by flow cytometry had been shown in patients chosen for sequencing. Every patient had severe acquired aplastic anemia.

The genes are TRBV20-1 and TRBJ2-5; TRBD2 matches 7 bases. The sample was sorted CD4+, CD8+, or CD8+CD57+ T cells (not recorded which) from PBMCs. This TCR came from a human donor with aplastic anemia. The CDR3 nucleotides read TGCAGTGCGAGCGGGGCTCAAGAGACCCAGTACTTC. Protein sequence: CSASGAQETQYF.